This entry concerns a single T cell receptor (beta chain). The CDR3 sequence is 13 residues long. Trimming cost V 4 bases and J 7 bases, with 12 bases left between them. The sample is drawn from a study of blood T cell repertoires in COVID-19. Study-wide background: Acute and convalescent COVID-19 samples came from the United States, Italy and Spain. Sources were T cells, B-cell-depleted T cells, or PBMCs; the material itself was cDNA or gDNA.

In the authors' workflow: For nucleated cells, counts were estimated from reference gene primer amplification. The method was immunoSEQ multiplex PCR; TCRdb's version includes in-frame clones alone and lacks a portion of them. Clonal size and the V and J genes are those of that table, whereas D and trimming came from the DNA. The top ten hold roughly 24% of the sample, which has over 55,000 clones, approximately 85% seen once. This rearrangement joins TRBV12-3 or TRBV12-4 to TRBJ2-3, with TRBD2 as a possible D gene (6 bases). Sequenced sample: peripheral blood. The source of this sequence is a man in his forties or fifties with acute or convalescent COVID-19. Written as DNA, the CDR3 is TGTGCCAGCAGTTCCCTAGCGACGCATACGCAGTATTTT. The encoded protein is CASSSLATHTQYF.